This TCR beta chain stems from a study of blood T cell repertoires in COVID-19. At the level of the study: Sample material is recorded as cDNA or gDNA derived from T cells, B-cell-depleted T cells, or PBMCs.

In the source study's methods: Amplification from reference gene primers served as the basis for estimated nucleated cell counts. The repertoire was sequenced with immunoSEQ multiplex PCR; TCRdb's copy has only in-frame clones and lacks some. Clonal size and the V and J genes are those of that table, whereas D and trimming came from the DNA. The table shows hundreds of thousands of clones, with roughly 86% occurring only once. The germline CDR1 and CDR2 sequences are SGHRS and YFSETQ. J was trimmed by 3 bases and V by 4 bases; bases with no gene match: 4. The CDR3 runs to 13 residues. The TCR was taken from a woman between 35 and 50 years old with acute COVID-19. The rearrangement links TRBV5-1 to TRBJ2-7, with 7 bases aligning to TRBD2. The sample consisted of PBMCs or T cells enriched from blood (not recorded which). The CDR3 coding sequence is TGCGCCAGCAGCATCCGGGAGGACTACGAGCAGTACTTC. This codes for CASSIREDYEQYF.